These T cell receptor beta chains were read from a single sample in a study of molecular identifiers for immune sequencing clone quantification. Each CDR3 protein is one row after TCRdb ran MiXCR on the PCR reads. The table has about 9,700 distinct CDR3 sequences, 15% to 20% seen once. The sequenced sample consisted of naive CD8+ T cells from blood, with Jurkat cell RNA spiked in. The receptor source for this set is a human donor in good health. Some libraries in this study had Jurkat cell RNA spiked in. Each CDR3 is given without its conserved first and last residue.

v_gene	j_gene	CDR3aa
TRBV12-3/TRBV12-4	TRBJ1-2	ASSLWRSNYGYT
TRBV7-9	TRBJ2-7	ASSLTGQLAAIPPLEQY
TRBV10-3	TRBJ2-7	AISDPTSGSYEQY
TRBV9	TRBJ2-3	ASSVTSGRLDTQY
TRBV4-1	TRBJ2-7	ASSQAGGLEQY
TRBV12-3/TRBV12-4	TRBJ2-7	ASSPDGSPYEQY
TRBV24-1	TRBJ2-3	ATSDLTSGIGTDTQY
TRBV7-7	TRBJ2-1	ASSRRADIHEQF
TRBV27	TRBJ2-6	ASGQGISGANVLT
TRBV11-2	TRBJ1-5	ASSLGLGLTQPQH
TRBV4-1	TRBJ2-7	ASSPTLSSSYEQY
TRBV11-2	TRBJ1-1	ASSPALGRDTEAF
TRBV11-3	TRBJ2-7	ASSLDQTGGEQY
TRBV6-5	TRBJ1-1	ASSYSNTEAF
TRBV7-9	TRBJ1-6	ASSSNRGLSSYNSPLH
TRBV7-9	TRBJ2-4	ASSLNRLPKNIQY
TRBV7-6	TRBJ2-3	ASSLRVGPFTDTQY
TRBV3-1	TRBJ2-3	ASTAGRADTQY
TRBV12-3/TRBV12-4	TRBJ2-3	ASSPTGLPDTQY
TRBV12-3/TRBV12-4	TRBJ2-7	ASSNTGVYEQY
TRBV7-9	TRBJ2-2	ASSFGGANTGELF
TRBV4-1	TRBJ1-2	ASSQPTPSRVIYGYT
TRBV14	TRBJ2-1	ASSQATAGAHF
TRBV5-1	TRBJ2-2	ASSLWDGNTGELF
TRBV24-1	TRBJ2-1	ATSDYVSGSSYNEQF
TRBV28	TRBJ2-7	ASSPIRGDSYEQY
TRBV28	TRBJ2-7	ASSSRLAGEDKQY
TRBV28	TRBJ1-5	ASSTDAGGWGNQPQH
TRBV4-1	TRBJ1-4	ASSTVATNEKLF
TRBV7-2	TRBJ2-3	ASSPAGGARTDTQY
TRBV7-3	TRBJ2-3	ASSLLAGVTDTQY
TRBV7-6	TRBJ2-2	ASSLGEATGELF
TRBV14	TRBJ2-3	ASSLTTSGLQY
TRBV20-1	TRBJ2-2	SAREISPGELF
TRBV20-1	TRBJ2-1	SARAYGQGPNEQF
TRBV2	TRBJ2-2	ASSETYAGELF
TRBV28	TRBJ1-4	ASSTPGTLF
TRBV29-1	TRBJ2-7	SVDGGFYEQY
TRBV11-2	TRBJ1-3	ASSSGRTDPPTLRNTIY
TRBV6-5	TRBJ1-6	ASSYSAETGGVSPLH
TRBV6-5	TRBJ2-1	ASSLGSGGYNEQF